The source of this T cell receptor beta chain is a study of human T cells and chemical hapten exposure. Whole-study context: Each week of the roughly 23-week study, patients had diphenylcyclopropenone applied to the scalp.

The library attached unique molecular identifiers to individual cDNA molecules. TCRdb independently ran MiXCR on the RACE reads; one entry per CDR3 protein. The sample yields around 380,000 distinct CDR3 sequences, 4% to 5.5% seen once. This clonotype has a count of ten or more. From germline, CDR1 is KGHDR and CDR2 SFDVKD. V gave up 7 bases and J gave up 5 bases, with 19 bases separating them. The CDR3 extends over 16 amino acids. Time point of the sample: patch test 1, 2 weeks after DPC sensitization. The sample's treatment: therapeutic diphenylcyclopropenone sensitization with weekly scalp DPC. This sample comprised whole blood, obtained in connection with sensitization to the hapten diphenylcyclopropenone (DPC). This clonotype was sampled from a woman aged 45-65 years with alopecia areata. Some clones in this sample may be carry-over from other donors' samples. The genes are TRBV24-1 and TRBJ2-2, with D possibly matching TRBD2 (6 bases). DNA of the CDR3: TGTGCCACCAGCGCCCCGGGACTGACGCGTACCGGGGAGCTGTTTTTT. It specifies CATSAPGLTRTGELFF.